The T cell receptor (beta chain) described here comes from a study of vaccination and CD4 T cells after COVID-19 (dated 2022 in TCRdb). In the study overall: The convalescent cohort comprised six males and four females, including two Hispanic individuals, seven Caucasians, two Asians and one multiracial person. The spike-specific CD4+ TCR repertoire was compared before and after mRNA vaccination in approximately 9 COVID-19 convalescent patients and a few infection-naive healthy vaccine recipients. Post-vaccine blood samples were collected a median of about 72 days after the second vaccine dose, ranging from about 13 to 241 days. Post-COVID blood samples were collected from convalescent patients a median of around 100 days after diagnosis, with a range of about 30 to 170 days. Culture stimuli were overlapping spike peptide pools from SARS-CoV-2 and from the common cold coronaviruses HCoV-NL63, HCoV-OC43 and HCoV-229E. Two doses of either the Pfizer-BioNTech BNT162b2 vaccine (n=8) or the Moderna mRNA-1273 vaccine (n=2) were administered to participants. In control cultures, a CEFX viral epitope pool was used as positive control, an HIV-1 Nef peptide pool was used as negative control, or no peptide was added.

The paper as a whole reports these results and caveats: Only a relatively small number of convalescent patients were included in the study, and early timepoints following natural infection were not analyzed. Among the post-vaccine SARS-CoV-2-reactive clones in convalescent patients, a median approximately 86% showed up only after vaccination, which suggests vaccine-specific priming. Although the median number of SARS-CoV-2-reactive clonotypes went up from roughly 19 after infection to approximately 40 after vaccination, the increase was not significant. Of the vaccine-specific clones in convalescent patients, 304 of 307, or nearly all, reacted only to SARS-CoV-2 spike and did not cross-react with common cold coronaviruses.

Deletion took 7 bases off V and 5 bases off J, with a span of 8 bases between the germline ends. From the cysteine up to the phenylalanine, the CDR3 has a length of 11 residues. CDR3 DNA only is kept here, 33 bases in frame from base 1. The germline V gene sets CDR1 to SQVTM and CDR2 to ANQGSEA. The library was produced with PCR. At the Johns Hopkins FTIC core, DNA from the cultured CD4+ T cells underwent TCR sequencing with the Oncomine TCR Beta short-read assay. The QIAamp micro DNA kit was used to extract genomic DNA from the cultured CD4+ T cells. The Oncomine TCR Beta libraries from cultured CD4+ T cells were pooled using unique dual indexes and then sequenced on an Illumina iSeq 100. From the authors' description of their analysis: Non-productive sequences were removed, and CDR3s that did not start with C, did not end with F or W, or were shorter than 7 amino acids were discarded. The MANAFEST web application identified antigen-specific clonotypes by comparing peptide-stimulated wells against reference wells and other culture wells. For a clone to be called positive, the clone needed an FDR below 0.05, an odds ratio above 5, and a productive frequency above 0.1% in at least two of three replicate wells. A clonotype counted as cross-reactive if it showed significant expansion both in the SARS-CoV-2 spike wells and in at least one common cold coronavirus spike condition. Levenshtein distances (stringdist) and unrooted phylogenetic trees (ape) in R version 3.6.1 were used to assess CDR3 homology. TCRdb applied fastp at Q25 and MiXCR to the public reads, then kept only in-frame beta chains. Duplicate CDR3 protein sequences are folded into a single record with the most common DNA and genes. For this entry, the V and J calls and clone size follow TCRdb and not the study's own pipeline. Present in this sample are over 10,000 distinct CDR3 sequences, about 25% of which were seen just once. 25% to 30% of the sample is held by the ten biggest clonotypes.

This clonotype was observed a handful of times. The clone's antigen remains unknown. There are no base qualities to consult, and no much larger clone falls within one base. In the paper's terms, the treatment or condition label means: 10-day PBMC culture with coronavirus spike peptide pools or control peptides (ViraFEST assay). The study used the ViraFEST assay, which expanded antigen-specific T cells with peptide pools and then identified expanded clonotypes by TCR sequencing. Negative nucleocapsid antibody tests before and after vaccination confirmed that the healthy vaccine recipients had no prior SARS-CoV-2 infection. Each well held approximately 2 million PBMCs cultured in IMDM containing around 5% human AB serum and approximately 10 IU/ml IL-2, with around 9.7 ug/ml peptide pools added. On days 3 and 7, half of the culture medium was replaced with fresh IL-2-containing medium. CD4+ T cells were isolated after approximately ten days of culture through negative selection using the EasySep CD4+ T cell isolation kit. PBMCs were separated from whole blood using Ficoll-Paque Plus gradient centrifugation and then either used fresh or cryopreserved at -140C. Culture conditions were generally each tested in triplicate wells.

The sequencing here drew on CD4+ T cells from blood, cultured in vitro, taken before SARS-CoV-2 vaccination. Recombination joined TRBV29-1 with TRBJ2-2; TRBD2 is perhaps the D gene, given 5 matching bases. The source is a human donor who received a COVID-19 vaccine. The CDR3 is CSGGDTGELFF. The DNA sequence follows: TGCAGCGGGGGAGATACCGGGGAGCTGTTTTTT.